The rows below give T cell receptor beta chains drawn from one sample of a study of blood T cells in healthy people across ages. Each CDR3 protein gets one entry after TCRdb re-called the 5' RACE reads with MiXCR. Of 800,000 to 950,000 distinct CDR3 sequences listed, roughly 35% are singletons. Sequencing was carried out using blood. These receptors all come from a man aged 18-30 years in good health. Both conserved end residues are part of each CDR3. Each record gives: D gene, V gene, J gene, clone size, CDR3 protein, CDR3 DNA. A D gene is named only where the DNA matches it firmly. The size field is filled for only some rows; it gives once, few, many or a size class.

TRBD2,TRBV2,TRBJ2-1,-,CASSSWTSGGDNEQFF,TGTGCCAGCAGTTCCTGGACTAGCGGGGGGGACAATGAGCAGTTCTTC
-,TRBV5-1,TRBJ1-2,many,CASSLSGTIYGYTF,TGCGCCAGCAGCTTGTCCGGGACAATCTATGGCTACACCTTC
-,TRBV20-1,TRBJ1-4,-,CSARVQGGKLFF,TGCAGTGCTAGAGTTCAGGGTGGAAAACTGTTTTTT
-,TRBV29-1,TRBJ2-3,-,CSVDGLRTDMQYF,TGCAGCGTTGATGGGTTACGGACAGATATGCAGTATTTT
TRBD2,TRBV7-2,TRBJ2-5,-,CASSPRVSGDQETQYF,TGTGCCAGCAGCCCAAGGGTTAGCGGGGACCAAGAGACCCAGTACTTC
TRBD2,TRBV20-1,TRBJ2-3,few,CSARDWAGGPSRPSQYF,TGCAGTGCTAGAGATTGGGCGGGGGGGCCCTCCCGCCCCTCGCAGTATTTT
-,TRBV6-2/TRBV6-3,TRBJ1-3,-,CASGDYRNTIYF,TGTGCCAGCGGGGACTACAGAAACACCATATATTTT
TRBD2,TRBV4-2,TRBJ2-1,-,CASSRLAGIEQFF,TGTGCCAGCAGCCGACTAGCGGGTATCGAGCAGTTCTTC
-,TRBV20-1,TRBJ2-7,-,CSAGTGTGAYEQYF,TGCAGTGCTGGTACCGGGACCGGCGCCTACGAGCAGTACTTC
-,TRBV20-1,TRBJ2-7,many,CSARGQGTYEQYF,TGCAGTGCTAGGGGGCAGGGAACCTACGAGCAGTACTTC
-,TRBV6-5,TRBJ1-1,-,CASSYPGGPEAFF,TGTGCCAGCAGTTACCCCGGGGGGCCTGAAGCTTTCTTT
-,TRBV9,TRBJ2-5,-,CASRPYSSGTQYF,TGTGCCAGCCGGCCATACTCCTCAGGGACCCAGTACTTC
-,TRBV3-1,TRBJ2-3,-,CASSPVIADTQYF,TGTGCCAGCAGCCCCGTGATCGCAGATACGCAGTATTTT
-,TRBV7-9,TRBJ2-3,few,CASSSEEVTQYF,TGTGCCAGCAGCTCGGAGGAGGTTACGCAGTATTTT
TRBD2,TRBV24-1,TRBJ2-3,few,CATSSGGGQDTQYF,TGTGCCACCAGTAGCGGGGGGGGCCAAGATACGCAGTATTTT
-,TRBV12-3/TRBV12-4,TRBJ2-3,few,CASSSSGTPGSQYF,TGTGCCAGCAGCTCCTCCGGGACACCCGGGTCGCAGTATTTT
-,TRBV7-2,TRBJ2-3,-,CARSYGGTDTQYF,TGTGCCCGCAGCTACGGGGGCACAGATACGCAGTATTTT
TRBD2,TRBV30,TRBJ2-3,once,CAWSTSGNTDTQYF,TGTGCCTGGAGCACGAGCGGGAACACAGATACGCAGTATTTT
-,TRBV20-1,TRBJ2-3,many,CSAGQWDRTDTQYF,TGCAGTGCTGGGCAATGGGATCGCACAGATACGCAGTATTTT
-,TRBV5-1,TRBJ1-4,-,CASSPLPRGSEKLFF,TGCGCCAGCAGCCCACTCCCCCGGGGGTCCGAAAAACTGTTTTTT
TRBD2,TRBV24-1,TRBJ2-1,many,CATSDRRLAEQFF,TGTGCCACCAGTGACCGAAGACTAGCTGAGCAGTTCTTC
TRBD1,TRBV7-6,TRBJ2-3,-,CASSTRGTFSTDTQYF,TGTGCCAGCAGCACCAGGGGGACGTTTAGCACAGATACGCAGTATTTT
TRBD1,TRBV4-2,TRBJ2-5,-,CASSETGFNEQYF,TGTGCCAGCAGCGAGACAGGGTTCAATGAGCAGTACTTC
-,TRBV4-3,TRBJ2-2,-,CASSQDRGETGELFF,TGCGCCAGCAGCCAAGACAGGGGCGAGACCGGGGAGCTGTTTTTT
TRBD2,TRBV12-3/TRBV12-4,TRBJ2-3,many,CASSLSSGITSTDTQYF,TGTGCCAGCAGTTTATCTAGCGGAATCACTAGCACAGATACGCAGTATTTT
-,TRBV4-2,TRBJ1-2,-,CASSQERTYLYGYTF,TGTGCCAGCAGCCAAGAAAGGACCTACCTATATGGCTACACCTTC
-,TRBV7-9,TRBJ2-5,many,CASSLAAGYQETQYF,TGTGCCAGCAGCTTAGCGGCAGGGTACCAAGAGACCCAGTACTTC
TRBD2,TRBV2,TRBJ2-2,-,CASSEGEGPRELFF,TGTGCCAGCAGTGAAGGGGAGGGGCCGCGGGAGCTGTTTTTT
-,TRBV6-5,TRBJ2-5,-,CASGADYQETQYF,TGTGCCAGCGGGGCAGACTATCAAGAGACCCAGTACTTC
-,TRBV5-6,TRBJ2-7,few,CASSLVGGTGHRYEQYF,TGTGCCAGCAGCTTGGTGGGGGGGACAGGCCACCGCTACGAGCAGTACTTC
-,TRBV6-2/TRBV6-3,TRBJ2-3,-,CASSYMDTDTQYF,TGTGCCAGCAGTTACATGGACACAGATACGCAGTATTTT
-,TRBV6-5,TRBJ1-4,-,CASRPTESGKPFF,TGTGCCAGCAGACCGACAGAAAGCGGAAAACCGTTTTTT
TRBD1,TRBV10-3,TRBJ2-7,once,CAISGQGAYEQYF,TGTGCCATCAGCGGACAGGGGGCTTACGAGCAGTACTTC
-,TRBV5-1,TRBJ1-4,few,CASSLGRTNEKLFF,TGCGCCAGCAGCTTGGGGCGAACTAATGAAAAACTGTTTTTT
-,TRBV12-3/TRBV12-4,TRBJ2-5,few,CASSSPEETQYF,TGTGCCAGCAGTTCCCCTGAAGAGACCCAGTACTTC
-,TRBV10-3,TRBJ2-7,-,CAISAVDNEQYF,TGTGCCATCAGTGCTGTAGACAATGAGCAGTACTTC
TRBD1,TRBV10-3,TRBJ2-7,few,CATIGQGREQYF,TGTGCCACTATCGGACAGGGGAGAGAGCAGTACTTC
-,TRBV20-1,TRBJ2-5,once,CRAQKSQETQYF,TGCAGGGCACAGAAGTCACAAGAGACCCAGTACTTC